The rows below give T cell receptor beta chains drawn from one sample of a study of CD8+ T cells in alopecia areata. TCRdb's table, derived via immunoSEQ multiplex PCR, lists solely in-frame clones and lacks some. The table lists roughly 230,000 clones, about 40% of them singletons. The source was CD4+ T cells sorted from blood, collected around week 36, from a patient treated with tofacitinib. All receptors derive from a human donor with alopecia areata. Each CDR3 is given with its conserved first and last residue. A D gene is named only where the DNA matches it firmly. Expanded clones are given a class, and other clones once, few, many or no size at all.

CDR3nt | CDR3aa | v_gene | abundance | d_gene | j_gene
TGTGCCAGCAGCTTAGATTTGCCTCAGCCCCAGCATTTT | CASSLDLPQPQHF | TRBV11-2 | NA | NA | TRBJ1-5
TGTGCCAGCAGCCTTAGCGGGAGCTCCTACAATGAGCAGTTCTTC | CASSLSGSSYNEQFF | TRBV14 | few | TRBD2 | TRBJ2-1
TGTGCCACCGGGGGCGTAGACAATCAGCCCCAGCATTTT | CATGGVDNQPQHF | TRBV15 | NA | NA | TRBJ1-5
TGTGCCAGCAGCTCAAGACTGGGGGCAGATACGCAGTATTTT | CASSSRLGADTQYF | TRBV7-2 | NA | NA | TRBJ2-3
TGTGCCAGCAGTGATACCGGGACAGGTGTGTACGAGCAGTACTTC | CASSDTGTGVYEQYF | TRBV25-1 | few | TRBD1 | TRBJ2-7
TGTGCCTGGCCCGGGACAGACGAAACCGGGGAGCTGTTTTTT | CAWPGTDETGELFF | TRBV30 | few | TRBD1 | TRBJ2-2
TGTGCCAGCAGCGTATCCGGCAGGCCGGTTTTGGGAGAGACCCAGTACTTC | CASSVSGRPVLGETQYF | TRBV9 | NA | NA | TRBJ2-5
TGCAGCGTTGGAAGAGGGTCCTACGAGCAGTACTTC | CSVGRGSYEQYF | TRBV29-1 | NA | NA | TRBJ2-7
TGCAGCGTTGAGTCGATGAGGGGGTTTTATGGCTACACCTTC | CSVESMRGFYGYTF | TRBV29-1 | NA | NA | TRBJ1-2
TGCGCCAGCAGCCAAGTGCAGGGGCCCACTGAAGCTTTCTTT | CASSQVQGPTEAFF | TRBV4-3 | few | NA | TRBJ1-1
TGTGCCATCAGTGAGCCGGGGGGGACTGTGTTCTTC | CAISEPGGTVFF | TRBV10-3 | NA | TRBD2 | TRBJ2-1
TGTGCCAGTAGTACCCCACAGGGAGCCGCGGGTACTGAAGCTTTCTTT | CASSTPQGAAGTEAFF | TRBV19 | few | NA | TRBJ1-1
TGTGCCAGCAGTCCGAGTAGCGGGAGGGCCTCGGACGAGCAGTACTTC | CASSPSSGRASDEQYF | TRBV6-6 | few | TRBD2 | TRBJ2-7
TGTGCCTGGAGTAAGGGGGCAGACGAGCAGTACTTC | CAWSKGADEQYF | TRBV30 | NA | TRBD1 | TRBJ2-7
TGTGCCAGCAGCGAAGCTGGGGCCAACGTCCTGACTTTC | CASSEAGANVLTF | TRBV5-6 | NA | NA | TRBJ2-6
TGTGCCAGCAGTTCGGCAGGGTTCTATGGCTACACCTTC | CASSSAGFYGYTF | TRBV6-5 | NA | NA | TRBJ1-2
TGTGCCAGCAGCTTCTCGCGTCAGGGTTATGGGACCCAGTACTTC | CASSFSRQGYGTQYF | TRBV11-1 | NA | NA | TRBJ2-5
TGTGCCAGCAGTTTCCGGGACAGATTAACCTACGAGCAGTACTTC | CASSFRDRLTYEQYF | TRBV28 | NA | TRBD1 | TRBJ2-7
TGTGCCAGCATGGTGAATTTCCAAGAGACCCAGTACTTC | CASMVNFQETQYF | TRBV25-1 | NA | NA | TRBJ2-5
TGCGCCAGTCATAAGGGACAGGCCATATACGAGCAGTACTTC | CASHKGQAIYEQYF | TRBV23-1 | few | TRBD1 | TRBJ2-7
TGTGCCAGCAGTGAATACCAGCGGGAGGGCCGGGACATTCAGTACTTC | CASSEYQREGRDIQYF | TRBV25-1 | few | TRBD2 | TRBJ2-4
TGCAGTGCTAGTGGGGGAGAGGCCCAGTACTTC | CSASGGEAQYF | TRBV20-1 | few | NA | TRBJ2-5
TGCAGCGCTGTGACCGGGACAGGGACTGTGAATGAGCAGTTCTTC | CSAVTGTGTVNEQFF | TRBV29-1 | NA | TRBD1 | TRBJ2-1
TGTGCCAGCAGCCAACCGCCTCCTAGCTACGAGCAGTACTTC | CASSQPPPSYEQYF | TRBV4-2 | NA | NA | TRBJ2-7
TGCAGCGGGTTACTGGGGCCCAACACCGGGGAGCTGTTTTTT | CSGLLGPNTGELFF | TRBV29-1 | NA | NA | TRBJ2-2
TGTGCCAGCAGTATAAGCGGGAGGTCGGGCAATGAGCAGTTCTTC | CASSISGRSGNEQFF | TRBV2 | NA | TRBD2 | TRBJ2-1
TGTGCCAGCAGCTTAGATGGAGGGACCAAGGGAGAGACCCAGTACTTC | CASSLDGGTKGETQYF | TRBV7-9 | few | NA | TRBJ2-5
TGTGCCAGCAGTTCCCTCGGCGCAAGCACAGATACGCAGTATTTT | CASSSLGASTDTQYF | TRBV28 | NA | NA | TRBJ2-3
TGTGCCAGCAGCACCGGGACAGGGGGTGAAGCTTTCTTT | CASSTGTGGEAFF | TRBV7-3 | NA | TRBD1 | TRBJ1-1
TGCGCCAGCAGCTCGGGACAGGGGCCTGGGTCCTACGAGCAGTACTTC | CASSSGQGPGSYEQYF | TRBV5-1 | NA | TRBD1 | TRBJ2-7
TGTGCCAGCAGTTATGAGGATAGAAAAGCTTTCTTT | CASSYEDRKAFF | TRBV6-6 | NA | NA | TRBJ1-1
TGTGCCAGCTCACCCTCTCCAGACGAGCAGTACTTC | CASSPSPDEQYF | TRBV18 | few | NA | TRBJ2-7
TGTGCCAGCAAACCATTCCGGGACCGCGAAATTCAGTACTTC | CASKPFRDREIQYF | TRBV6-6 | NA | NA | TRBJ2-4
TGTGCCAGCAGTTACTCATCGGGGCGGGCTAATGAAAAACTGTTTTTT | CASSYSSGRANEKLFF | TRBV6-5 | few | NA | TRBJ1-4
TGCAGCGTCAAACTACTAGCGGGAGGGGGCACCGGGGAGCTGTTTTTT | CSVKLLAGGGTGELFF | TRBV29-1 | few | TRBD2 | TRBJ2-2
TGTGCCAGCACCCTCCAGGTCATGAACACTGAAGCTTTCTTT | CASTLQVMNTEAFF | TRBV6-6 | NA | NA | TRBJ1-1
TGCAGCGTTATTAGCGGGAGAACAGATACGCAGTATTTT | CSVISGRTDTQYF | TRBV29-1 | NA | TRBD2 | TRBJ2-3
TGTGCCAGCAGCCTGTCTTCCCATGAGCAGTTCTTC | CASSLSSHEQFF | TRBV11-3 | NA | NA | TRBJ2-1
TGTGCCAGCAGTCCCTCACTAGCGGGAGTTGTAGATACGCAGTATTTT | CASSPSLAGVVDTQYF | TRBV5-4 | NA | TRBD2 | TRBJ2-3
TGTGCCTGGCAGCGGGAGGTTAACAATGAGCAGTTCTTC | CAWQREVNNEQFF | TRBV30 | NA | TRBD2 | TRBJ2-1
TGTGCCAGCACAAACAGGGGCACCGGGGAGCTGTTTTTT | CASTNRGTGELFF | TRBV6-5 | NA | TRBD1 | TRBJ2-2
TGCAGCGTTGAAGGCGGGATCGCCAGCACAGATACGCAGTATTTT | CSVEGGIASTDTQYF | TRBV29-1 | few | NA | TRBJ2-3
TGCAGCGTTAGTGGACGGATGAACACTGAAGCTTTCTTT | CSVSGRMNTEAFF | TRBV29-1 | NA | NA | TRBJ1-1
TGTGCCAGCAGCCCCGTACTAGCGGGGGGCAACAATGAGCAGTTCTTC | CASSPVLAGGNNEQFF | TRBV14 | NA | TRBD2 | TRBJ2-1
TGTGCCAGCAGCTTACGGGCGGGAGCGAACACCGGGGAGCTGTTTTTT | CASSLRAGANTGELFF | TRBV7-8 | few | TRBD2 | TRBJ2-2
TGCAGCGTTGAAGTACGTAACCAAGAGACCCAGTACTTC | CSVEVRNQETQYF | TRBV29-1 | NA | NA | TRBJ2-5
TGTGCCAGCAGCTTAGTTTCCGGGCCCCAGTACTTC | CASSLVSGPQYF | TRBV11-2 | NA | NA | TRBJ2-5
TGTGCCAGCACGGAGGGAGGGTATGGCTACACCTTC | CASTEGGYGYTF | TRBV25-1 | NA | NA | TRBJ1-2
TGCAGCGTTGTGAGACAGGGGGGAGCCAAAAACATTCAGTACTTC | CSVVRQGGAKNIQYF | TRBV29-1 | many | TRBD1 | TRBJ2-4
TGTGCCAGCACATTTGCCTCTGGGGCCAACGTCCTGACTTTC | CASTFASGANVLTF | TRBV7-9 | few | NA | TRBJ2-6